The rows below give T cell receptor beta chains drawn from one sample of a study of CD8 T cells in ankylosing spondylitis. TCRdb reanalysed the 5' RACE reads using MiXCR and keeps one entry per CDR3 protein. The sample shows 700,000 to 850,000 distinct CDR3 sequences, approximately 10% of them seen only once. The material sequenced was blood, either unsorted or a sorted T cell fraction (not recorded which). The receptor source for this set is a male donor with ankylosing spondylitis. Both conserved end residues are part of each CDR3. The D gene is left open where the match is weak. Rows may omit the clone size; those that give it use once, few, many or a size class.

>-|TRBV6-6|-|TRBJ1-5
CASGRDINQPQHF
TGTGCCAGCGGCCGGGACATCAATCAGCCCCAGCATTTT
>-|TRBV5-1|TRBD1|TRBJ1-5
CAPQRGRGQGQPQHF
TGCGCACCCCAGAGAGGCAGGGGGCAGGGACAGCCCCAGCATTTT
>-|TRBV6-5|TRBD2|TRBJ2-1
CASSLRRGAGGSEQFF
TGTGCCAGCAGTTTAAGAAGGGGGGCGGGAGGAAGTGAGCAGTTCTTC
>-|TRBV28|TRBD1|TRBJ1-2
CASRQGQSNGYTF
TGTGCCAGCAGGCAGGGACAGTCGAACGGCTACACCTTC
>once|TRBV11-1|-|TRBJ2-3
CASSLLAPPEDTQYF
TGTGCCAGCAGCTTACTTGCGCCTCCCGAAGATACGCAGTATTTT
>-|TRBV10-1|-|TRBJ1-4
CASPAPLHFVANEKLFF
TGCGCCAGCCCAGCACCTCTCCACTTTGTCGCTAATGAAAAACTGTTTTTT
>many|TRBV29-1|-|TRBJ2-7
CSADGGGDEQYF
TGCAGCGCGGACGGCGGTGGCGACGAGCAGTACTTC
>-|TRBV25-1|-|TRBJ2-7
CASSGTQGYEQYF
TGTGCCAGCAGCGGGACACAGGGCTACGAGCAGTACTTC
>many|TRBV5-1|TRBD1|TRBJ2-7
CASSRGQTYEQYF
TGTGCCAGCAGCCGGGGACAGACCTACGAGCAGTACTTC
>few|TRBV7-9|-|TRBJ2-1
CASSFRPAGGSYNEQFF
TGTGCCAGCAGCTTCCGCCCAGCGGGTGGCTCCTACAATGAGCAGTTCTTC
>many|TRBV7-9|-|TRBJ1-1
CASSRGSTEAFF
TGTGCCAGCAGCCGAGGGTCCACTGAAGCTTTCTTT
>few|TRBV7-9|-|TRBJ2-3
CASSLSTAATDTQYF
TGTGCCAGCAGCTTATCCACGGCAGCTACAGATACGCAGTATTTT
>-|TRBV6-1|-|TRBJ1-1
CATTGRMNTEAFF
TGTGCCACAACGGGCCGCATGAACACTGAAGCTTTCTTT
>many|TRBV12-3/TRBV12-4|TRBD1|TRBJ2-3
CASSFSGRGSTDTQYF
TGTGCCAGCAGTTTCAGTGGCAGGGGGAGCACAGATACGCAGTATTTT
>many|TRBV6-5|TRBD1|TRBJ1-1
CASSFGQGTEAFF
TGTGCCAGCAGTTTCGGACAGGGGACTGAAGCTTTCTTT
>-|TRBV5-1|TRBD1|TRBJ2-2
CASSSTGNGELFF
TGCGCCAGCAGCTCGACAGGGAACGGGGAGCTGTTTTTT
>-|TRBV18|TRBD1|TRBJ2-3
CASSSQRTGENTQYF
TGTGCCAGCTCATCGCAGCGCACAGGGGAAAATACGCAGTATTTT
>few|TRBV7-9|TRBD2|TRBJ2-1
CASSLERGADEQFF
TGTGCCAGCAGCTTAGAGCGGGGGGCCGATGAGCAGTTCTTC
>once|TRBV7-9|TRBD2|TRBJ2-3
CASSSGLAEFTDTQYF
TGTGCCAGCAGCTCCGGACTAGCGGAGTTCACAGATACGCAGTATTTT
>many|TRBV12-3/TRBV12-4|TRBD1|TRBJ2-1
CASSSVDRVVDEQFF
TGTGCCAGCAGTTCAGTGGACAGGGTTGTCGATGAGCAGTTCTTC
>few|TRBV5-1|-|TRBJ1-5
CASSLGDSGGDQPQHF
TGCGCCAGCAGCTTGGGGGACTCTGGAGGGGATCAGCCCCAGCATTTT
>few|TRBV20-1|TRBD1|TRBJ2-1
CSAGVGDRDNEQFF
TGCAGTGCTGGGGTAGGGGACAGGGACAATGAGCAGTTCTTC
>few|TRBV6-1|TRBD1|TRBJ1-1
CASSTGTAITEAFF
TGTGCCAGCAGCACTGGGACAGCCATCACTGAAGCTTTCTTT